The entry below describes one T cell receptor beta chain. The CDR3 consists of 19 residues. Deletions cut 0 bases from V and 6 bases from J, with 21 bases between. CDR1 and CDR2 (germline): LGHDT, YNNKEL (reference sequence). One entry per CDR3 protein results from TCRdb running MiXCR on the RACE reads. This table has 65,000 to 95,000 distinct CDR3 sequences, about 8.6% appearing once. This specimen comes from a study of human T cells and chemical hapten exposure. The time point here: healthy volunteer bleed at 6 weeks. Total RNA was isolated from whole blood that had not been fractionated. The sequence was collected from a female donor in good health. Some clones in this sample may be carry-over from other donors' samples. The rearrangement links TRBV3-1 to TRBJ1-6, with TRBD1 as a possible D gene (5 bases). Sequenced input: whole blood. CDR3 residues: CASSQESVLEWDGNSPLHF. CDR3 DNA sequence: TGTGCCAGCAGCCAAGAATCGGTTCTTGAGTGGGACGGTAATTCACCCCTCCACTTT.